Presented here are 27 T cell receptor beta chains from one specimen sequenced in a study of cytomegalovirus exposure and HLA in healthy donors. The PCR was carried out with 60 Vbeta primers and 13 Jbeta primers. Generated by immunoSEQ multiplex PCR, the TCRdb table keeps only in-frame clones and is missing some. The table records under 250,000 clones, around 80% of them present only once. The sequenced sample consisted of PBMCs. The receptors were sampled from a woman aged 60-75 years in good health and CMV-seropositive.

Remarks on this clone: Sequence at one end of the junction differs from germline and may be a read error. The chain links TRBV7-9 to TRBJ2-2, with D tentatively TRBD2 (6 bases). The CDR3 has 15 amino acids. Germline V lookup: CDR1 SEHNR, CDR2 FQNEAQ (reference sequence). Here the CDR3 DNA reads TGTTCCAGCAACCCCCCAGGAGGGCCGGGTGGGGAGCTGTTTTTT. This encodes CSSNPPGGPGGELFF.

The gene calls are TRBV28 and TRBJ2-1, with TRBD1 matching over 11 bases. The germline CDR1 and CDR2 sequences are MDHEN and SYDVKM. The CDR3 extends over 15 amino acids. Germline trimming cut 6 bases from V and 13 bases from J; bases unmatched to any gene: 14. As DNA, the CDR3 is TGTGCCAGCAGCGACCCGGGACAGGGGGGATACCGTCAGTTCTTC. Protein sequence: CASSDPGQGGYRQFF.

The rearrangement joins TRBV28 to TRBJ1-4; D possibly corresponds to TRBD1 (6 bases). Germline V gene lookup returns CDR1 MDHEN and CDR2 SYDVKM. V was clipped by 3 bases and J by 8 bases, with 13 bases between them. The CDR3 covers 14 residues. CDR3 coding DNA: TGTGCCAGCAGTTTCGAAACAGGGAACGAAAAACTGTTTTTT. Its protein product is CASSFETGNEKLFF.

This rearrangement joins TRBV5-6 to TRBJ1-2, with D unresolved. V was shortened by 6 bases and J by 8 bases, with 17 bases between the two germline ends. Per the germline V gene, CDR1 is SGHDT and CDR2 is YYEEEE. This CDR3 is built from 13 residues. In DNA, the CDR3 is TGTGCCAGCACCTTTGGGAGGGAGTACGGCTACACCTTC. This translates into CASTFGREYGYTF.

The chain recombines TRBV5-1 with TRBJ2-5, with 10 positions matching TRBD1. The J call is doubtful: the DNA matches TRBJ2-7 better. CDR3 length: 14 amino acids. CDR1 is SGHRS, CDR2 YFSETQ, per germline. For the CDR3, the DNA is TGCGCCAGCAGCTTGGGACAGGGGGCTTACGAGCAGTACTTC. It encodes CASSLGQGAYEQYF.

The J gene is TRBJ1-6, the V gene TRBV2; D ambiguous. Trimming shortened V by 6 bases and J by 0 bases, and 12 bases separated the two germline ends. This CDR3 region has 16 residues. Germline CDR1 SNHLY, CDR2 FYNNEI. The CDR3 spells CASRIQISSYNSPLHF. DNA for the CDR3: TGTGCCAGCAGAATACAGATCAGCTCCTATAATTCACCCCTCCACTTT.

V usage is TRBV4-1 and J usage is TRBJ2-7, with 8 nucleotides matching TRBD1. The V segment lost 3 bases and the J segment 7 bases; nucleotides outside the gene matches: 11. CDR1 and CDR2 from the germline V gene are MGHRA and YSYEKL. The CDR3 has 15 amino acids. Here the CDR3 reads CASSQTGTGTREQYF. CDR3 bases: TGCGCCAGCAGCCAGACCGGGACAGGTACGAGGGAGCAGTACTTC.

This clone was observed a handful of times. The rearrangement links TRBV13 to TRBJ2-3; 9 bases are a match to TRBD2. The CDR3 is made up of 16 amino acids. Germline V lookup: CDR1 PRHDT, CDR2 FYEKMQ (reference sequence). J gave up 1 base and V 0 bases, and 2 bases lay outside the gene matches. The CDR3 region has the DNA TGTGCCAGCAGCTTAGGGGGACTAGCAGGCACAGATACGCAGTATTTT. It codes for CASSLGGLAGTDTQYF. Using reference TRBV13 and TRBJ2-3 for the parts outside the CDR3, the full variable domain is AAGVIQSPRHLIKEKRETATLKCYPIPRHDTVYWYQQGPGQDPQFLISFYEKMQSDKGSIPDRFSAQQFSDYHSELNMSSLELGDSALYFCASSLGGLAGTDTQYFGPGTRLTVL.

The chain has TRBV19 and TRBJ1-1; unclear D gene. Germline-derived CDR1 and CDR2 are LNHDA and SQIVND (reference sequence). V lost 5 bases, J lost 6 bases, and 13 bases lay in between. This CDR3 spans 13 amino acids. The CDR3 sequence: CASSPTGWAEAFF. CDR3 bases: TGTGCCAGTAGTCCGACGGGGTGGGCTGAAGCTTTCTTT.

V and J are TRBV2 and TRBJ1-5; no definite D call. V was trimmed by 3 bases and J by 3 bases, leaving 9 bases between them. The CDR3 contains 14 residues. Germline values: CDR1 SNHLY, CDR2 FYNNEI. Here the CDR3 reads CASSEIRDNQPQHF. For the CDR3, the DNA is TGTGCCAGCAGTGAGATCCGGGACAATCAGCCCCAGCATTTT.

The chain has TRBV19 and TRBJ1-4, with D uncertain. The CDR3 consists of 14 residues. Trimming removed 5 bases from V and 0 bases from J, with 7 bases in between. Per the germline V gene, CDR1 is LNHDA and CDR2 is SQIVND (reference sequence). The CDR3 region is CASSHRATNEKLFF. CDR3 in DNA: TGTGCCAGTAGTCACCGCGCAACTAATGAAAAACTGTTTTTT.

This clone has a handful of counts. The genes are TRBV7-3 and TRBJ1-6; possibly TRBD1 for D (5 bases). The germline V and J ends were trimmed by 8 bases and 6 bases, with 11 bases remaining between them. Germline-derived CDR1 and CDR2 are SGHTA and FQGTGA. The length of the CDR3 is 13 residues. CDR3 in amino acids: CASRIGANSPLHF. The CDR3, as DNA: TGTGCCAGCCGTATAGGGGCTAATTCACCCCTCCACTTT. Drawing the rest from reference TRBV7-3 and TRBJ1-6, the complete variable domain is GAGVSQTPSNKVTEKGKYVELRCDPISGHTALYWYRQSLGQGPEFLIYFQGTGAADDSGLPNDRFFAVRPEGSVSTLKIQRTERGDSAVYLCASRIGANSPLHFGNGTRLTVT.

The genes are TRBV6-1 and TRBJ1-2, with 7 bases identical to TRBD1. The CDR3 runs to 14 residues. The J segment lost 6 bases and the V segment lost 6 bases, leaving 10 bases of the junction unmatched. Germline V gene data show CDR1 as MNHNS and CDR2 as SASEGT. CDR3 in DNA: TGTGCCAGCAGGGCCCTGGGACAGATCCATGGCTACACCTTC. Protein sequence: CASRALGQIHGYTF.

The chain has TRBV27 and TRBJ2-7; no definite D call. Germline V gene data show CDR1 as MNHEY and CDR2 as SMNVEV (reference sequence). V lost 4 bases to trimming and J lost 4 bases, with 11 bases between them. The CDR3 has 13 amino acids. The chain's CDR3 is CASSYSPFYEQYF. For the CDR3, the DNA is TGTGCCAGCAGTTACAGCCCATTTTACGAGCAGTACTTC.

This rearrangement joins TRBV30 to TRBJ2-1; D ambiguous. CDR3 length: 12 amino acids. Germline CDR1 reads GTSNPN; CDR2 reads SVGIG (reference sequence). Trimming took 5 bases from V and 8 from J, leaving 13 bases between them. The DNA for the CDR3 is TGTGCCTGGGGAACCCCTAGGTATGAGCAGTTCTTC. Amino acids: CAWGTPRYEQFF.

The rearrangement uses TRBV7-3 and TRBJ2-5, with D unresolved. V lost 4 bases and J 4 bases, leaving 7 bases between the germline ends. This CDR3 has 12 amino acids. From germline, CDR1 is SGHTA and CDR2 FQGTGA. In DNA, the CDR3 is TGTGCCAGCAGCTCCACCAGAGAGACCCAGTACTTC. Translated, it gives CASSSTRETQYF.

The chain combines TRBV7-9 with TRBJ1-4, with D possibly TRBD1 on 5 matching bases. The CDR3 has 16 residues. The germline gives CDR1 SEHNR, CDR2 FQNEAQ (reference sequence). V was shortened by 0 bases and J by 8 bases, with 16 bases between the two germline ends. CDR3 region: CASSLARGGRVEKLFF. CDR3 DNA sequence: TGTGCCAGCAGCTTAGCCCGGGGGGGACGGGTAGAAAAACTGTTTTTT.

The chain combines TRBV7-9 with TRBJ1-2; the match to TRBD1 covers 12 bases. The germline V gene encodes CDR1 SEHNR and CDR2 FQNEAQ (reference sequence). The trim removed 5 bases at V and 7 bases at J, leaving 5 bases unmatched. The CDR3 loop spans 14 amino acids. Here the CDR3 DNA reads TGTGCCAGCAGCCAGGGACAGGGGGCTTCTGGCTACACCTTC. This encodes CASSQGQGASGYTF.

This clone was seen once. The chain carries TRBV19 and TRBJ2-1; 9 bases are shared with TRBD1. This CDR3 has 15 residues. Germline V CDR1 and CDR2: LNHDA, SQIVND (reference sequence). Trimming removed 4 bases from V and 7 bases from J; junction bases left unmatched: 8. This CDR3 is CASSKPTGGRNEQFF. Here the CDR3 DNA reads TGTGCCAGTAGTAAACCGACAGGGGGGAGGAATGAGCAGTTCTTC. The variable domain in full, completed from reference TRBV19 and TRBJ2-1, reads DGGITQSPKYLFRKEGQNVTLSCEQNLNHDAMYWYRQDPGQGLRLIYYSQIVNDFQKGDIAEGYSVSREKKESFPLTVTSAQKNPTAFYLCASSKPTGGRNEQFFGPGTRLTVL.

Written as DNA, the CDR3 is TGTGCCAGCAGTGAGGGGACAGGGGTCTCCTACGAGCAGTACTTC. This translates into CASSEGTGVSYEQYF. J is TRBJ2-7 and V is TRBV6-1; TRBD1 matches at 10 bases. This CDR3 region has 15 residues. V lost 3 bases, J lost 0 bases, and 2 bases stayed unmatched. Germline V gene lookup returns CDR1 MNHNS and CDR2 SASEGT.

The chain recombines TRBV25-1 with TRBJ2-1, with TRBD2 as a possible D gene (5 bases). Germline V gene lookup returns CDR1 MGHDK and CDR2 SYGVNS. V was shortened by 4 bases and J by 8 bases, with 18 bases between the two germline ends. The CDR3 is 15 residues long. Here the CDR3 DNA reads TGTGCCAGCAGTGCCCTCTCGACTATCGGCGATGAGCAGTTCTTC. Protein sequence: CASSALSTIGDEQFF. The whole variable domain, remainder taken from reference TRBV25-1 and TRBJ2-1, is EADIYQTPRYLVIGTGKKITLECSQTMGHDKMYWYQQDPGMELHLIHYSYGVNSTEKGDLSSESTVSRIRTEHFPLTLESARPSHTSQYLCASSALSTIGDEQFFGPGTRLTVL.

Concerning this clone itself: Other DNA sequences of this sample code for an identical CDR3. This chain links TRBV18 with TRBJ1-5; 8 bases are a match to TRBD1. Looked up from germline, CDR1 is KGHSH and CDR2 is LQKENI. CDR3 size: 14 residues. J gave up 2 bases and V 6 bases, and 3 bases lay outside the gene matches. In DNA form, the CDR3 reads TGTGCCAGCTCCCTGGACAGGGGCAATCAGCCCCAGCATTTT. This encodes CASSLDRGNQPQHF. The whole variable domain, remainder taken from reference TRBV18 and TRBJ1-5, is NAGVMQNPRHLVRRRGQEARLRCSPMKGHSHVYWYRQLPEEGLKFMVYLQKENIIDESGMPKERFSAEFPKEGPSILRIQQVVRGDSAAYFCASSLDRGNQPQHFGDGTRLSIL.

This clone was recorded only once. The chain carries TRBV5-4 and TRBJ2-1; weak D call: TRBD2 (7 bases). Germline values: CDR1 SGHNT, CDR2 YYREEE (reference sequence). Trimming pared 5 bases from V and 9 bases from J, leaving 15 bases between. This CDR3 comprises 13 residues. Written as DNA, the CDR3 is TGTGCCAGCAGTCATACCCGGGGGGCTGAGCAGTTCTTC. Protein sequence: CASSHTRGAEQFF.

J is TRBJ1-2 and V is TRBV7-9; D possibly corresponds to TRBD1 (5 bases). The CDR3 is 16 amino acids. Looked up from germline, CDR1 is SEHNR and CDR2 is FQNEAQ (reference sequence). Trimming removed 5 bases from V and 1 base from J, with 17 bases in between. CDR3 DNA: TGTGCCAGCAGCCCCCGGGAGACAGATTTTAACTATGGCTACACCTTC. Translating gives CASSPRETDFNYGYTF.

The chain carries TRBV9 and TRBJ2-1, with 7 positions matching TRBD2. This CDR3 has 12 amino acids. V shed 4 bases and J 14 bases; nucleotides not matched to a gene: 9. CDR1 and CDR2 (germline): SGDLS, YYNGEE. The CDR3 nucleotides are TGTGCCAGCAGCCCCCGACTAGCCCCGGAGTTCTTC. Translating it yields CASSPRLAPEFF. Complete variable domain (other parts from reference TRBV9 and TRBJ2-1): DSGVTQTPKHLITATGQRVTLRCSPRSGDLSVYWYQQSLDQGLQFLIQYYNGEERAKGNILERFSAQQFPDLHSELNLSSLELGDSALYFCASSPRLAPEFFGPGTRLTVL.

The chain combines TRBV4-1 with TRBJ2-5; the D gene is possibly TRBD2 (5 bases). Germline V lookup: CDR1 MGHRA, CDR2 YSYEKL. The CDR3 extends over 13 amino acids. V lost 1 base to trimming and J lost 5 bases, with 8 bases between them. CDR3 sequence: CASSQGVAETQYF. In nucleotides, the CDR3 is TGCGCCAGCAGCCAAGGGGTAGCGGAGACCCAGTACTTC.

A few counts support this clone. The rearrangement uses TRBV10-3 and TRBJ2-7; 10 nucleotides align to TRBD2. Germline CDR1 ENHRY, CDR2 SYGVKD. The CDR3 has 18 residues. With 10 bases clipped from V and 0 bases from J, the junction kept 18 bases outside the gene matches. CDR3 nucleotide sequence: TGTGCCACCACTCTCCAAAGGACTAGCGGATTCCCCTCCTACGAGCAGTACTTC. Protein product: CATTLQRTSGFPSYEQYF.